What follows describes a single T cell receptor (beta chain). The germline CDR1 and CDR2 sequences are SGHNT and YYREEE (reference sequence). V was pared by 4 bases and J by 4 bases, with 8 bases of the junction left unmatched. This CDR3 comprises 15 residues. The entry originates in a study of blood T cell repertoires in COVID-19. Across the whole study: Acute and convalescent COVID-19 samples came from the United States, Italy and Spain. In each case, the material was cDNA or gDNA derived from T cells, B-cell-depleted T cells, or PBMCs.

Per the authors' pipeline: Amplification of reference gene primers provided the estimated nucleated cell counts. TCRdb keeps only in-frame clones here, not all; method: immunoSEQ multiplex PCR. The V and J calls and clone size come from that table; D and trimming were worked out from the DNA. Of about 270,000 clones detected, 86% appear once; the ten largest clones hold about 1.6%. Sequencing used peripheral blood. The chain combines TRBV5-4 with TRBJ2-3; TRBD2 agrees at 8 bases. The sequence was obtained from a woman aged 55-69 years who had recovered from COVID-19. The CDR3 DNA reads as TGTGCCAGCAGCGCAAGACTAGCGAAGGCAGATACGCAGTATTTT. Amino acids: CASSARLAKADTQYF.